Sequencing of this T cell receptor beta chain was carried out in a study of T-cell memory formation after mild COVID-19. Study-level information: TCR clusters showed largely donor specificity. Study outcomes and limitations: In pre-infection memory, a portion of responding clones appeared, which suggested that cross-reactive memory joined. Day 15 to 85 contracting clones showed balanced CD4/CD8; later expanders leaned CD4+.

TCRdb analysed the 5' RACE reads with MiXCR anew, one entry per CDR3 protein. The sample contains 380,000 or so distinct CDR3 sequences, over 13% of which appear only once. This clonotype was picked up a small number of times. Antigen specificity is unknown. Germline V lookup: CDR1 SGHRS, CDR2 YFSETQ. The CDR3 extends over 13 amino acids. The junction had 8 bases not matched to a gene; V was cut back by 9 bases and J by 4 bases. This chain connects TRBV5-1 to TRBJ1-1, with 8 bases matching TRBD1. Sequenced sample: PBMCs or a T cell subset sorted from them (not recorded which). This TCR derives from a man aged 18 to 29 who had mild COVID-19 (a few samples of this study predate the infection). Cell type and time point are not known. This chain's CDR3 is CATVGQGGTEAFF. The CDR3 DNA reads as TGCGCCACCGTAGGACAGGGCGGCACTGAAGCTTTCTTT.